Presented here are 27 T cell receptor beta chains from one specimen sequenced in a study of blood T cell repertoires in COVID-19 (dated by TCRdb to about 2020). The receptor library was made with the immunoSEQ multiplex PCR assay. TCRdb holds this immuneACCESS table with in-frame rearrangements only. Some clones are missing; in checked studies, unresolved V genes explain under half, and the rest has no known cause. Here the sample has 35,000 to 50,000 clones; roughly four fifths occur a single time. The ten most abundant clones make up more than 20% of the sample. The sample taken for sequencing was peripheral blood. The source of these receptors is a human donor with acute or convalescent COVID-19. The donor label of this sample is uncertain.

J is TRBJ2-5 and V is TRBV7-8, with 15 bases lining up with TRBD2. CDR1 and CDR2 (germline): SGHVS, FQNEAQ. The V and J ends lost 0 bases and 4 bases, in that order; junction bases with no gene match: 9. CDR3 size: 19 residues. CDR3 protein: CASSLAGLAGGPTVETQYF. For the CDR3, the DNA is TGTGCCAGCAGCTTAGCCGGACTAGCGGGAGGGCCCACAGTAGAGACCCAGTACTTC.

This clone was counted a few times. The chain is built from TRBV7-2 and TRBJ2-5, with D tentatively TRBD2 (5 bases). CDR1 is SGHTA and CDR2 is FQGNSA in the germline V gene. CDR3 size: 13 residues. V was cut by 6 bases and J by 1 base, with 9 bases left in between. CDR3 DNA sequence: TGTGCCAGCAGGGAGCGGACCCAAGAGACCCAGTACTTC. Translating it yields CASRERTQETQYF.

This clone was counted a single time. The chain has TRBV15 and TRBJ2-3, with D perhaps matching TRBD2 (7 bases). This CDR3 is built from 21 residues. Germline V lookup: CDR1 LNHNV, CDR2 YYDKDF (reference sequence). Trimming took 0 bases from V and 3 from J, leaving 28 bases between them. The CDR3 protein is CATSRDQSTGWTSIGTDTQYF. The CDR3 DNA reads as TGTGCCACCAGCAGAGATCAATCCACAGGGTGGACTAGTATTGGGACAGATACGCAGTATTTT.

The count of this clone is one. The V gene is TRBV5-1, the J gene TRBJ1-2; D perhaps matches TRBD1 (5 bases). The CDR3 has 17 residues. Germline V gene data show CDR1 as SGHRS and CDR2 as YFSETQ. Trimming shortened V by 0 bases and J by 0 bases, and 15 bases separated the two germline ends. The CDR3 DNA sequence: TGCGCCAGCAGCTTGGGAGAGGCAGGGCCCCCTAACTATGGCTACACCTTC. Its translation is CASSLGEAGPPNYGYTF.

The V gene is TRBV6-2 or TRBV6-3, the J gene TRBJ1-1; weak D call: TRBD1 (6 bases). V lost 6 bases and J lost 7, with 15 bases in between. The CDR3 has 13 residues. Germline V gene lookup returns CDR1 MNHEY and CDR2 SVGEGT. Written as DNA, the CDR3 is TGTGCCAGCAGCCTTACAGGGCAGGGTGAAGCTTTCTTT. This codes for CASSLTGQGEAFF.

The chain joins TRBV7-3 to TRBJ2-1; the D is unclear. CDR3 length equals 15 residues. V was clipped by 2 bases and J by 5 bases, with 13 bases between them. From germline, CDR1 is SGHTA and CDR2 FQGTGA. The CDR3: CASSLRHFQHNEQFF. The CDR3, as DNA: TGTGCCAGCAGCTTACGACATTTCCAGCACAATGAGCAGTTCTTC.

This clone was recorded only once. The chain is built from TRBV7-7 and TRBJ2-1; 8 bases match TRBD1. V lost 5 bases to trimming and J lost 5 bases; unmatched junction nucleotides: 5. The CDR3 totals 14 residues. Germline V gene data show CDR1 as SSHAT and CDR2 as FNYEAQ (reference sequence). The CDR3 bases are TGTGCCAGCAGCACCGGGACAGGCAACAATGAGCAGTTCTTC. The encoded protein is CASSTGTGNNEQFF.

The chain recombines TRBV7-8 with TRBJ2-5; TRBD1 matches 7 bases. The CDR3 has 15 amino acids. V was clipped by 5 bases and J by 2 bases; unmatched bases: 8. The germline V gene encodes CDR1 SGHVS and CDR2 FQNEAQ. CDR3 in DNA: TGTGCCAGCAGCCCCCAAGACAGGGATCAAGAGACCCAGTACTTC. Translating it yields CASSPQDRDQETQYF. The variable domain in full, with the rest retrieved from reference TRBV7-8 and TRBJ2-5, is GAGVSQSPRYKVAKRGQDVALRCDPISGHVSLFWYQQALGQGPEFLTYFQNEAQLDKSGLPSDRFFAERPEGSVSTLKIQRTQQEDSAVYLCASSPQDRDQETQYFGPGTRLLVL.

The genes are TRBV18 and TRBJ1-1; TRBD1 is a possible D gene (5 bases). The CDR3 totals 15 residues. Trimming took off 4 bases at V and 1 base at J, with 13 bases between the two ends. Germline lookup yields CDR1 KGHSH and CDR2 LQKENI. CDR3 sequence reads: CASSLGGGQNTEAFF. CDR3 nucleotides: TGTGCCAGCTCACTCGGGGGTGGGCAGAACACTGAAGCTTTCTTT.

The CDR3 reads CASRHTGTRETQYF. CDR3 DNA: TGTGCCAGTAGACATACCGGGACAAGGGAGACCCAGTACTTC. V and J are TRBV19 and TRBJ2-5; maybe TRBD1 (6 bases). Deletions cut 6 bases from V and 5 bases from J, with 16 bases between. Germline V lookup: CDR1 LNHDA, CDR2 SQIVND (reference sequence). This CDR3 region has 14 residues. Drawing the rest from reference TRBV19 and TRBJ2-5, the complete variable domain is DGGITQSPKYLFRKEGQNVTLSCEQNLNHDAMYWYRQDPGQGLRLIYYSQIVNDFQKGDIAEGYSVSREKKESFPLTVTSAQKNPTAFYLCASRHTGTRETQYFGPGTRLLVL.

The chain is built from TRBV3-1 (or the pseudogene TRBV3-2) and TRBJ1-1; 7 nucleotides agree with TRBD1. The V gene end was trimmed by 6 bases and the J gene end by 5 bases; junction bases not matched to a gene: 6. The CDR3 is 13 amino acids. Germline V lookup: CDR1 LGHDT, CDR2 YNNKEL (reference sequence). The CDR3 nucleotides are TGTGCCAGCAGGTTTACAGGGGAGACTGAAGCTTTCTTT. This encodes CASRFTGETEAFF.

The chain joins TRBV7-9 to TRBJ1-5; the match to TRBD1 covers 11 bases. The CDR3 is made up of 15 amino acids. V trimming: 5 bases; J trimming: 6 bases; junction bases outside the gene matches: 6. Germline lookup yields CDR1 SEHNR and CDR2 FQNEAQ (reference sequence). CDR3 protein: CASSPGQGVGQPQHF. CDR3 coding DNA: TGTGCCAGCAGCCCGGGACAGGGGGTAGGTCAGCCCCAGCATTTT.

The genes are TRBV7-2 and TRBJ2-2, with a tentative D call TRBD1 (6 bases). Trimming took 1 base from V and 5 from J, leaving 14 bases between them. Germline V CDR1 and CDR2: SGHTA, FQGNSA. The CDR3 consists of 16 residues. CDR3 nucleotide sequence: TGTGCCAGCAGCTTAGATCAGGGGTATATAACCGGGGAGCTGTTTTTT. This codes for CASSLDQGYITGELFF.

This chain connects TRBV6-2 or TRBV6-3 to TRBJ1-5; the D is unclear. CDR1 and CDR2 from the germline V gene are MNHEY and SVGEGT. The V gene lost 4 bases and the J gene lost 2 bases, with 9 bases spanning the gap. The length of the CDR3 is 14 residues. CDR3 protein: CASSFWRGNQPQHF. Written as DNA, the CDR3 is TGTGCCAGCAGTTTTTGGAGGGGCAATCAGCCCCAGCATTTT.

This clone was picked up one time. The J gene is TRBJ2-7, the V gene TRBV27; the match to TRBD2 covers 10 bases. The CDR3 has 14 residues. V lost 5 bases, J lost 4 bases, and 5 bases stayed unmatched. From germline, CDR1 is MNHEY and CDR2 SMNVEV (reference sequence). The CDR3 spells CASSLTSGVYEQYF. The CDR3 bases are TGTGCCAGCAGTCTTACTAGCGGGGTATACGAGCAGTACTTC.

The chain couples TRBV7-2 to TRBJ2-1; 13 positions agree with TRBD2. Germline CDR1 and CDR2: SGHTA and FQGNSA. CDR3 length: 16 amino acids. V lost 5 bases to trimming and J lost 8 bases; unmatched junction nucleotides: 9. CDR3 bases: TGTGCCAGCAGCAAGCGGGGGACTAGCGGGGAACATGAGCAGTTCTTC. It is translated as CASSKRGTSGEHEQFF.

The chain has TRBV6-5 and TRBJ2-5, with a weak D call TRBD2 (5 bases). There are 14 residues in the CDR3. The V gene lost 5 bases and the J gene lost 1 base, with 11 bases spanning the gap. The germline gives CDR1 MNHEY, CDR2 SVGAGI. CDR3 in amino acids: CASSRGSAQETQYF. The CDR3 region has the DNA TGTGCCAGCAGTCGGGGTAGCGCCCAAGAGACCCAGTACTTC.

This sequence joins TRBV6-5 and TRBJ1-6, with TRBD1 matching over 8 bases. The CDR3 covers 14 residues. Germline V gene sequence: CDR1 MNHEY, CDR2 SVGAGI. V lost 6 bases to trimming and J lost 7 bases; unmatched junction nucleotides: 5. The chain's CDR3 is CASSPQGGNSPLHF. CDR3 nucleotide sequence: TGTGCCAGCAGCCCACAGGGGGGCAATTCACCCCTCCACTTT.

A single count supports this clone. This chain links TRBV19 with TRBJ1-2; 7 bases align to TRBD1. CDR3 size: 15 residues. Per the germline V gene, CDR1 is LNHDA and CDR2 is SQIVND (reference sequence). V was clipped by 5 bases and J by 6 bases; unmatched bases: 12. CDR3 in DNA: TGTGCCAGTAGTCCCGGGACAGCCGATCCTAATGGCTACACCTTC. Its protein is CASSPGTADPNGYTF.

The gene calls are TRBV5-4 and TRBJ2-1; 7 nucleotides align to TRBD2. Germline assignment: CDR1 SGHNT and CDR2 YYREEE (reference sequence). This CDR3 is built from 16 residues. The V segment lost 4 bases and the J segment 0 bases; nucleotides outside the gene matches: 7. The CDR3 is CASSRGGGSSYNEQFF. CDR3 coding DNA: TGTGCCAGCAGCCGAGGCGGCGGGAGCTCCTACAATGAGCAGTTCTTC.

Notes on this clone: One end of the junction varies from germline; a read error may be responsible. The genes are TRBV13 and TRBJ1-6; 8 bases line up with TRBD1. The CDR3 runs to 15 residues. Germline CDR1 is PRHDT and CDR2 is FYEKMQ (reference sequence). In DNA form, the CDR3 reads TGTGCCAGCAGCGTAGGACAGGGTCGTCATTCACCCCTCCACTTT. This gives the protein CASSVGQGRHSPLHF.

V usage is TRBV4-2 and J usage is TRBJ2-2, with 9 bases identical to TRBD2. The germline V gene encodes CDR1 LGHNA and CDR2 YNFKEQ. The CDR3 length is 15 residues. Trimming cost V 4 bases and J 8 bases; bases outside gene matches: 8. For the CDR3, the DNA is TGTGCCAGCAGCCCAAGTGGGACTAGCAAAGGGGAGCTGTTTTTT. The encoded protein is CASSPSGTSKGELFF.

This chain uses TRBV11-2 with TRBJ2-1; perhaps TRBD1 as D (5 bases). The V gene's germline CDR1 is SGHAT and CDR2 FQNNGV. Trimming left V 5 bases short and J 9 bases short, with 20 bases between. The CDR3 length is 15 residues. CDR3 bases: TGTGCCAGCAGCCCCCAAGCAGCCCAGGGTACTGAGCAGTTCTTC. This gives the protein CASSPQAAQGTEQFF. The whole variable domain, remainder taken from reference TRBV11-2 and TRBJ2-1, is EAGVAQSPRYKIIEKRQSVAFWCNPISGHATLYWYQQILGQGPKLLIQFQNNGVVDDSQLPKDRFSAERLKGVDSTLKIQPAKLEDSAVYLCASSPQAAQGTEQFFGPGTRLTVL.

This clone showed up many times. V and J are TRBV7-9 and TRBJ2-1; TRBD1 matches at 10 bases. V trimming: 8 bases; J trimming: 3 bases; junction bases outside the gene matches: 4. CDR3 length equals 14 residues. The V gene's germline CDR1 is SEHNR and CDR2 FQNEAQ (reference sequence). DNA of the CDR3: TGTGCCAGCTGGGGACAGGGGTTCTACAATGAGCAGTTCTTC. It specifies CASWGQGFYNEQFF.

The chain has TRBV28 and TRBJ2-3; D gene unclear. Germline lookup yields CDR1 MDHEN and CDR2 SYDVKM. The CDR3 totals 11 residues. Between the trimmed V and J ends, which lost 5 bases and 6 bases, there was a span of 6 bases. The CDR3 region is CASSGVDTQYF. Written as DNA, the CDR3 is TGTGCCAGCAGTGGAGTGGATACGCAGTATTTT.

CDR3 DNA sequence: TGCGCCAGCAGCACCGCCAGCGGAGCCCGCTACGAGCAGTACTTC. Protein sequence: CASSTASGARYEQYF. The chain carries TRBV5-1 and TRBJ2-7; D may be TRBD2 (5 bases). This CDR3 comprises 15 residues. Trimming removed 4 bases from V and 3 bases from J, with 17 bases in between. Germline V gives CDR1 SGHRS, CDR2 YFSETQ.

The chain carries TRBV12-3 or TRBV12-4 and TRBJ1-3; D gene ambiguous. V lost 6 bases and J lost 4, with 7 bases in between. This CDR3 is 12 amino acids long. The CDR3 spells CASRAQGNTIYF. The DNA of the CDR3 is TGTGCCAGCAGGGCACAGGGAAACACCATATATTTT.